This T cell receptor (beta chain) was identified in a study of T cells in Graves' hyperthyroidism and ophthalmopathy. Amplification targeted TCR beta CDR3 regions from RNA transcripts. A set of HTBI primers served as the primers for a first-round RT-PCR of the TCR CDR3. TCRdb ran MiXCR on the multiplex PCR reads and lists one entry per CDR3 protein. This table has about 640,000 distinct CDR3 sequences, less than 25% appearing once. Sequencing input: blood. The source is a young man with Graves' ophthalmopathy.

CDR3 loop: CASSPYRPEPRTDTQYF. For the CDR3, the DNA is TGTGCCAGCTCACCATACCGGCCCGAGCCCCGCACAGATACGCAGTATTTT. The genes are TRBV18 and TRBJ2-3; no definite D call. The CDR3 has 17 amino acids. CDR1 is KGHSH, CDR2 LQKENI, per germline. Trimming removed 2 bases at V and 1 base at J, with 16 bases between.